This T cell receptor beta chain comes out of a study of metastatic and nonmetastatic thyroid tumors. This clone was recorded many times. No antigen is known for it. Being one base from a much bigger clone, this may be a read error. The sample has other DNA sequences that encode this CDR3 too. Thyroid surgery was performed in patients who had received no treatment beforehand. TCRdb re-processed the PCR reads through MiXCR. Here the sample spans 32,000 or so clones, approximately 18% being singletons. Study-level points and caveats: A significant increase in TCR beta diversity was reportedly seen in malignant thyroid tumors relative to benign nodules, in blood and tumor.

The germline V gene encodes CDR1 WSHSY and CDR2 SAAADI. The CDR3 contains 15 residues. This receptor was obtained from a male donor with papillary thyroid cancer or a benign thyroid nodule (not recorded which). Some clones in this sample may be carry-over from other donors' samples. Material: blood. The chain uses TRBV10-2 and TRBJ2-1, with 14 bases matching TRBD2. The CDR3 sequence: CASSGGLAGGNEQFF. The CDR3 DNA sequence: TGCGCCAGCAGTGGTGGACTAGCGGGGGGAAATGAGCAGTTTTTC.